These 27 T cell receptor beta chains were all obtained from the same sample, sequenced in a study of shared T cell receptors in the human thymus. Data came from immunoSEQ multiplex PCR; TCRdb stores just in-frame clones and leaves some out. The sample yields some 700,000 clones, approximately 85% seen once. These data are also associated with another study on human thymus T cells.

The sequenced sample consisted of thymocytes. Receptors originate from a girl less than two years old with a congenital heart defect.

The chain carries TRBV7-6 and TRBJ2-1; TRBD1 matches at 8 bases. Germline CDR1 is SGHVS and CDR2 is FNYEAQ. The J segment lost 3 bases and the V segment lost 5 bases, leaving 9 bases of the junction unmatched. This CDR3 is 16 amino acids long. The CDR3 spells CASSPSDGQGYNEQFF. The CDR3 bases are TGTGCCAGCAGCCCATCCGATGGACAGGGCTACAATGAGCAGTTCTTC.

The chain recombines TRBV6-5 with TRBJ2-7; 8 bases agree with TRBD2. After removal of 6 bases from V and 4 bases from J, the junction contained 8 bases not matched to a gene. The germline CDR1 and CDR2 sequences are MNHEY and SVGAGI. There are 14 residues in the CDR3. The DNA for the CDR3 is TGTGCCAGCAGCCACAGGGCGGGGGGATACGAGCAGTACTTC. It encodes CASSHRAGGYEQYF.

V is TRBV7-2 and J is TRBJ1-2, with D maybe TRBD1 (5 bases). The CDR3 covers 16 residues. The ends were cut back, 0 bases at V and 3 bases at J, with 14 bases in the middle. Germline values: CDR1 SGHTA, CDR2 FQGNSA. CDR3 amino acids: CASSLARGKRDYGYTF. The CDR3 bases are TGTGCCAGCAGCTTAGCTCGGGGCAAGCGGGACTATGGCTACACCTTC.

This clone was seen a handful of times. The chain recombines TRBV27 with TRBJ2-7; tentatively, D is TRBD2 (5 bases). The CDR3 runs 17 residues. Germline V gives CDR1 MNHEY, CDR2 SMNVEV (reference sequence). Trimming stripped 6 bases from V and 1 base from J, with 22 bases between. CDR3 loop: CASSSSGVGRKSYEQYF. CDR3 nucleotides: TGTGCCAGCAGCTCGAGCGGTGTGGGTCGGAAGTCCTACGAGCAGTACTTC.

This rearrangement joins TRBV9 to TRBJ1-1; unclear D gene. The germline CDR1 and CDR2 sequences are SGDLS and YYNGEE. The V gene lost 2 bases and the J gene lost 11 bases, with 25 bases spanning the gap. The CDR3 totals 16 residues. The CDR3 DNA follows: TGTGCCAGCAGCGTCCCCAGGTGGCAGGAGCGGCTATTCGCTTTCTTT. Translating gives CASSVPRWQERLFAFF.

The chain's CDR3 is CASSLRDRGKEDQPQHF. The CDR3 nucleotides are TGTGCCAGTAGCCTGCGGGACAGGGGAAAGGAGGATCAGCCCCAGCATTTT. This rearrangement joins TRBV19 to TRBJ1-5, with TRBD1 matching 10 bases. V was clipped by 6 bases and J by 5 bases; unmatched bases: 13. The CDR3 has 17 residues. Germline-derived CDR1 and CDR2 are LNHDA and SQIVND (reference sequence).

J is TRBJ1-5 and V is TRBV7-3; TRBD1 might be the D (6 bases). From germline, CDR1 is SGHTA and CDR2 FQGTGA. The CDR3 consists of 13 residues. Trimming took off 5 bases at V and 1 base at J, with 6 bases between the two ends. As DNA, the CDR3 is TGTGCCAGCAGCCAGGGGAGCAATCAGCCCCAGCATTTT. Its translation: CASSQGSNQPQHF.

In this sample, this clone turned up a few times. The chain recombines TRBV14 with TRBJ1-1; D is ambiguous. V gave up 1 base and J gave up 4 bases, with 19 bases separating them. Germline-derived CDR1 and CDR2 are SGHDN and FVKESK. The length of the CDR3 is 17 residues. The CDR3 sequence is CASSQVPLRKGGTEAFF. CDR3 sequence (DNA): TGTGCCAGCAGCCAAGTTCCGCTTAGGAAGGGAGGCACTGAAGCTTTCTTT.

The chain has TRBV18 and TRBJ1-1, with 8 bases fitting TRBD1. The CDR3 covers 14 residues. V shed 5 bases, J shed 5 bases, and the junction held 7 bases outside the gene matches. Germline values: CDR1 KGHSH, CDR2 LQKENI. The CDR3 loop reads CASSGDRGETEAFF. In DNA form, the CDR3 reads TGTGCCAGCTCAGGCGACAGGGGAGAGACTGAAGCTTTCTTT.

The chain carries TRBV7-6 and TRBJ1-1; the D gene is possibly TRBD1 (5 bases). Germline V lookup: CDR1 SGHVS, CDR2 FNYEAQ. The CDR3 extends over 16 amino acids. V was cut by 5 bases and J by 1 base, with 17 bases left in between. This CDR3 reads CASSPGSGGKNTEAFF. Written as DNA, the CDR3 is TGTGCCAGCAGCCCGGGTTCCGGGGGTAAGAACACTGAAGCTTTCTTT.

The chain joins TRBV28 to TRBJ1-6, with 11 bases identical to TRBD1. Germline CDR1 MDHEN, CDR2 SYDVKM. Losses at the gene ends were 6 bases for V and 2 bases for J; bases not matched to a gene: 9. This CDR3 has 18 residues. CDR3 residues: CASSQTDRGPAYNSPLHF. The CDR3 DNA sequence: TGTGCCAGCAGCCAAACGGACAGGGGGCCAGCCTATAATTCACCCCTCCACTTT.

As to this clone: Other DNA sequences in this sample translate to the same CDR3. The rearrangement uses TRBV19 and TRBJ1-5; 8 bases match TRBD1. The junction had 2 bases not matched to a gene; V was cut back by 5 bases and J by 2 bases. The CDR3 consists of 14 residues. Germline CDR1 is LNHDA and CDR2 is SQIVND (reference sequence). The CDR3, as DNA: TGTGCCAGTAGTGGGGGACAGGGCAATCAGCCCCAGCATTTT. As protein: CASSGGQGNQPQHF.

The chain employs TRBV2 and TRBJ1-1; TRBD1 is a possible D gene (6 bases). The length of the CDR3 is 12 residues. From germline, CDR1 is SNHLY and CDR2 FYNNEI. V was shortened by 6 bases and J by 11 bases, with 16 bases between the two germline ends. The CDR3 bases are TGTGCCAGCAGAGGACAGCTCCGAGAGGCTTTCTTT. Its protein is CASRGQLREAFF.

The rearrangement uses TRBV7-2 and TRBJ2-5; D is undetermined. Trimming pared 5 bases from V and 0 bases from J, leaving 7 bases between. In germline, CDR1 is SGHTA, CDR2 FQGNSA. The CDR3 is made up of 13 amino acids. CDR3 sequence reads: CASSPDYQETQYF. The CDR3 DNA reads as TGTGCCAGCAGCCCCGACTACCAAGAGACCCAGTACTTC.

The chain is built from TRBV27 and TRBJ1-5, with D maybe TRBD1 (6 bases). The CDR3 extends over 17 amino acids. Trimming took off 2 bases at V and 4 bases at J, with 18 bases between the two ends. Germline loops: CDR1 MNHEY, CDR2 SMNVEV (reference sequence). In DNA form, the CDR3 reads TGTGCCAGCAGTTTACGACAGGACCCCACTGGAAATCAGCCCCAGCATTTT. Amino acid sequence: CASSLRQDPTGNQPQHF.

As to this clone: The same CDR3 arises from other DNA sequences in this sample as well. This chain joins TRBV14 and TRBJ2-7; 7 bases fit TRBD1. Germline V CDR1 and CDR2: SGHDN, FVKESK. The trim removed 1 base at V and 4 bases at J, leaving 4 bases unmatched. CDR3 length: 14 residues. The CDR3 region is CASSQVRGPYEQYF. CDR3 nucleotides: TGTGCCAGCAGCCAAGTAAGGGGGCCGTACGAGCAGTACTTC.

The rearrangement uses TRBV7-3 and TRBJ2-1, with D maybe TRBD1 (6 bases). Germline values: CDR1 SGHTA, CDR2 FQGTGA. The ends were cut back, 5 bases at V and 0 bases at J, with 11 bases in the middle. This CDR3 has 15 amino acids. In DNA form, the CDR3 reads TGTGCCAGCAGCCGGGACACAGCCTCCTACAATGAGCAGTTCTTC. As protein: CASSRDTASYNEQFF.

The sample holds a few counts of this clone. The rearrangement links TRBV6-1 to TRBJ2-1; D call uncertain. Germline CDR1 and CDR2: MNHNS and SASEGT. CDR3 length: 13 residues. The V gene lost 7 bases and the J gene lost 5 bases, with 12 bases spanning the gap. CDR3 residues: CASINQVNNEQFF. Here the CDR3 DNA reads TGTGCCAGCATAAACCAGGTAAACAATGAGCAGTTCTTC.

This clone came up once. V and J are TRBV6-5 and TRBJ2-7; 8 nucleotides line up with TRBD2. Trimming took 6 bases from V and 3 from J; bases not matched to a gene: 10. CDR3 length: 15 residues. The germline CDR1 and CDR2 sequences are MNHEY and SVGAGI. CDR3 sequence: CASRSERGLLYEQYF. DNA of the CDR3: TGTGCCAGCAGATCAGAGCGGGGGCTACTCTACGAGCAGTACTTC.

This sequence joins TRBV5-5 and TRBJ1-1; a weak D match, TRBD1 (6 bases). V shed 0 bases and J shed 5 bases, with 14 bases lying between them. The germline V gene encodes CDR1 SGHKS and CDR2 YYEKEE (reference sequence). The CDR3 has 15 amino acids. The CDR3 DNA follows: TGTGCCAGCAGCTTGGGGGGCTGGGGGCATACTGAAGCTTTCTTT. This translates into CASSLGGWGHTEAFF. Supplemented by reference TRBV5-5 and TRBJ1-1, the full variable domain reads DAGVTQSPTHLIKTRGQQVTLRCSPISGHKSVSWYQQVLGQGPQFIFQYYEKEERGRGNFPDRFSARQFPNYSSELNVNALLLGDSALYLCASSLGGWGHTEAFFGQGTRLTVV.

The chain recombines TRBV11-2 with TRBJ1-6; 9 bases fit TRBD1. The trim removed 1 base at V and 9 bases at J, leaving 4 bases unmatched. The V gene's germline CDR1 is SGHAT and CDR2 FQNNGV. The CDR3 totals 15 residues. The CDR3 DNA follows: TGTGCCAGCAGCTTAGTTGACAGGGGGGGTTCACCCCTCCACTTT. Amino acids: CASSLVDRGGSPLHF.

This chain uses TRBV5-1 with TRBJ2-4; 7 bases line up with TRBD1. After removal of 4 bases from V and 0 bases from J, the junction contained 19 bases not matched to a gene. CDR1 and CDR2 from the germline V gene are SGHRS and YFSETQ. This CDR3 contains 20 residues. CDR3 nucleotide sequence: TGCGCCAGCAGCCACAGACCGGGGACAGAGCCTTTTGGAGCCAAAAACATTCAGTACTTC. This translates into CASSHRPGTEPFGAKNIQYF. The full variable domain, in which reference TRBV5-1 and TRBJ2-4 provide the parts outside the CDR3, is KAGVTQTPRYLIKTRGQQVTLSCSPISGHRSVSWYQQTPGQGLQFLFEYFSETQRNKGNFPGRFSGRQFSNSRSEMNVSTLELGDSALYLCASSHRPGTEPFGAKNIQYFGAGTRLSVL.

V usage is TRBV9 and J usage is TRBJ2-1; 7 bases are a match to TRBD2. Germline V gene data show CDR1 as SGDLS and CDR2 as YYNGEE. V gave up 3 bases and J gave up 3 bases; unmatched junction bases: 6. This CDR3 region has 15 residues. The CDR3: CASSGGLPNYNEQFF. CDR3 sequence (DNA): TGTGCCAGCAGCGGGGGACTACCAAACTACAATGAGCAGTTCTTC.

J is TRBJ1-5 and V is TRBV28; possibly TRBD1 for D (6 bases). Between the trimmed V and J ends, which lost 6 bases and 9 bases, there was a span of 12 bases. Looked up from germline, CDR1 is MDHEN and CDR2 is SYDVKM. There are 12 residues in the CDR3. The chain's CDR3 is CASRAGVGPQHF. The CDR3 DNA reads as TGTGCCAGCAGAGCAGGGGTAGGGCCCCAGCATTTT.

The V and J genes are TRBV9 and TRBJ1-2, with TRBD1 matching over 8 bases. The V and J ends lost 4 bases and 4 bases, in that order; junction bases with no gene match: 12. Per germline, CDR1 SGDLS and CDR2 YYNGEE. This CDR3 comprises 16 residues. This chain's CDR3 is CASSSGGAGGLYGYTF. CDR3 bases: TGTGCCAGCAGCTCGGGGGGAGCAGGGGGCCTCTATGGCTACACCTTC. The full variable domain, completed using reference TRBV9 and TRBJ1-2, is DSGVTQTPKHLITATGQRVTLRCSPRSGDLSVYWYQQSLDQGLQFLIQYYNGEERAKGNILERFSAQQFPDLHSELNLSSLELGDSALYFCASSSGGAGGLYGYTFGSGTRLTVV.

The V gene is TRBV28, the J gene TRBJ1-5; TRBD1 agrees at 12 bases. This CDR3 spans 19 amino acids. Germline loops: CDR1 MDHEN, CDR2 SYDVKM. J was trimmed by 2 bases and V by 6 bases; bases with no gene match: 14. CDR3 sequence (DNA): TGTGCCAGCAGCGCCAGCCGGGACAGGGGGCTCAAGGGCAATCAGCCCCAGCATTTT. Translating it yields CASSASRDRGLKGNQPQHF.

This chain links TRBV28 with TRBJ1-5, with unresolved D. Germline lookup yields CDR1 MDHEN and CDR2 SYDVKM. The CDR3 has 13 amino acids. V lost 6 bases to trimming and J lost 11 bases, with 17 bases between them. Here the CDR3 DNA reads TGTGCCAGCAGAGTCGACGGGAAGAGGGCCCAGCATTTT. Translated, it gives CASRVDGKRAQHF.